This T cell receptor (beta chain) was found in a study of T-cell memory formation after mild COVID-19. Ten or more counts support this clonotype. As yet, its antigen is unknown. 5'RACE primed from the constant segment yielded TCR alpha and TCR beta cDNA libraries bearing sample barcodes and UMIs. TCRdb re-called the 5' RACE reads with MiXCR, one entry per CDR3 protein. This table has 240,000 or so distinct CDR3 sequences, approximately 9% appearing once. The CDR3 covers 13 residues. V was trimmed by 4 bases and J by 7 bases, leaving 10 bases between them. Study-level results: What remained unconfirmed was the SARS-CoV-2 specificity of second-wave clones peaking on day 37. Cross-reactive memory apparently joined, as some responding clones appeared in pre-infection memory.

V is TRBV12-3 or TRBV12-4 and J is TRBJ1-4; D might be TRBD1 (5 bases). The sequence was obtained from a man aged 18 to 30 who had mild COVID-19 (a few samples of this study predate the infection). Cell type and time point are not known. The sequenced sample consisted of PBMCs or a T cell subset sorted from them (not recorded which). The CDR3 sequence: CASSYFGGEKLFF. CDR3 nucleotide sequence: TGTGCCAGCAGTTATTTTGGGGGTGAAAAACTGTTTTTT.